This T cell receptor beta chain was retrieved from a study of T-cell reconstitution after alpha-beta-depleted transplantation in children. The study, taken as a whole, reports: Several patients had high TCRbeta diversity at day 60; it came from surviving recipient T cells and thymic progenitors. At around two months after transplant, the alpha-beta T cells were reportedly derived from several hundred expanded clones that came from non-depleted graft cells. The authors attributed T-cell counts and diversity one year after transplant mostly to newly produced T cells.

To note about this clonotype: Its cognate antigen is unknown.

The CDR3 runs to 15 residues. In germline, CDR1 is MDHEN, CDR2 SYDVKM. J gave up 3 bases and V 3 bases, and 5 bases lay outside the gene matches. Library preparation (for TCRbeta) was performed with unique molecular identifiers. TCRdb recomputed calls from the PCR reads with MiXCR, one row per CDR3 protein. Seen here are approximately 980,000 distinct CDR3 sequences, under 30% observed once, and the top ten hold roughly 31%. This rearrangement joins TRBV28 to TRBJ2-7; 10 bases align to TRBD2. The receptor's source is a boy less than two years old who had a stem cell transplant for SCID, so the T cells may come from the graft donor. This sample comprised PBMCs, mostly from graft donor cells, obtained 360 days after TCRalphabeta/CD19-depleted stem cell transplant. CDR3 in amino acids: CASSFTSGAHYEQYF. The DNA of the CDR3 is TGTGCCAGCAGTTTTACTAGCGGGGCCCACTACGAGCAGTACTTC.